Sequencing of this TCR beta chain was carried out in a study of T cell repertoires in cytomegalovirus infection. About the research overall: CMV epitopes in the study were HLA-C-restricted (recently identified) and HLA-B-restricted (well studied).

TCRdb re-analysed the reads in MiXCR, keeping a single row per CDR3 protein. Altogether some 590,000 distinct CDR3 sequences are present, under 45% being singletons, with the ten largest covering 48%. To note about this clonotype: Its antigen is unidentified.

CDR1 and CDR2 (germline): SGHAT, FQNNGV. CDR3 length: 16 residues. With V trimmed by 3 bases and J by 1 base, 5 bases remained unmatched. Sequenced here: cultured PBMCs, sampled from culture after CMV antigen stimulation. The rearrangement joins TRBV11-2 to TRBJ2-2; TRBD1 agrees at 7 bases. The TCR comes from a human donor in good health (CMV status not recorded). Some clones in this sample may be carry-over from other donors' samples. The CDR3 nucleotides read TGTGCCAGCAGCTTGCCACAGGGGATGAACACCGGGGAGCTGTTTTTT. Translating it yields CASSLPQGMNTGELFF.